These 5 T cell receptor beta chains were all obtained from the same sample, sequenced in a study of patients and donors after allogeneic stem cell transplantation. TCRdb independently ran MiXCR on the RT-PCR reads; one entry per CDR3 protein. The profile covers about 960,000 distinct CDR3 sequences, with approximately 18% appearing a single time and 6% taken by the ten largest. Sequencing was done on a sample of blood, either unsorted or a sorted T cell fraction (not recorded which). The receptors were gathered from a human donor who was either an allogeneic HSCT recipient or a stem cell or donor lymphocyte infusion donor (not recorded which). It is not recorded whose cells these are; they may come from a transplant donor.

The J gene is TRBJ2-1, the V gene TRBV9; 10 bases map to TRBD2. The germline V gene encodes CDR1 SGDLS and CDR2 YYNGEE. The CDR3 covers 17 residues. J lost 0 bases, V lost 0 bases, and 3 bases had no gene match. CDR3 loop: CASSVAVAGGSYNEQFF. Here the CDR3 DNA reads TGTGCCAGCAGCGTAGCGGTAGCGGGGGGCTCCTACAATGAGCAGTTCTTC.

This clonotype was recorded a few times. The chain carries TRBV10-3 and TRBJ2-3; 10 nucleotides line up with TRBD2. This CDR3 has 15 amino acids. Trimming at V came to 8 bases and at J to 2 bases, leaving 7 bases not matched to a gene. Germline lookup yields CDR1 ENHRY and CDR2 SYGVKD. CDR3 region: CAIGALAGATDTQYF. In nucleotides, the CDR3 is TGTGCCATCGGCGCGCTAGCGGGGGCCACAGATACGCAGTATTTT.

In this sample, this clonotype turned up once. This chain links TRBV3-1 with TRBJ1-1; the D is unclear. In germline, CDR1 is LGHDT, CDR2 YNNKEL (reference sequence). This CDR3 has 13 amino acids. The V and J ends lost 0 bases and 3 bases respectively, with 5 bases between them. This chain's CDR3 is CASSQDPYTEAFF. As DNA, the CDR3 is TGTGCCAGCAGCCAAGACCCCTACACTGAAGCTTTCTTT.

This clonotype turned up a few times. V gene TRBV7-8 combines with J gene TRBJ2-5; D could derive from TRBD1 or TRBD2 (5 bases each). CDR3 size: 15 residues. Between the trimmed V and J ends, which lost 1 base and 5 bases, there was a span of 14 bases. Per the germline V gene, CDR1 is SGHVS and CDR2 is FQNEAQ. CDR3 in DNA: TGTGCCAGCAGCTTAGTCATGAGGGGAAGGGAGACCCAGTACTTC. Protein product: CASSLVMRGRETQYF.

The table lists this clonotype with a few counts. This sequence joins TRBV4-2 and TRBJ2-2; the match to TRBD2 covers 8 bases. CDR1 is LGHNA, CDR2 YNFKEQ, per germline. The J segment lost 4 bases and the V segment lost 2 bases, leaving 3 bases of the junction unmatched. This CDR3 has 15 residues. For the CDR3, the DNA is TGTGCCAGCAGCCAACCGGGAGGGGTCACCGGGGAGCTGTTTTTT. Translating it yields CASSQPGGVTGELFF.